Given below is one TCR beta chain in context. Its antigen is currently unknown. These data belong to a study of cytomegalovirus exposure and HLA in healthy donors. Background on the study: Among 150 million to 200 million T cells, an earlier analysis found 117 million unique TCR beta sequences. General study points: After further analysis at a later stage, roughly 16,000 TCR beta sequences were associated with HLA alleles at 0.05 false discovery rate. Among CMV-associated TCR beta chains, most appeared HLA-restricted in a later analysis. Sequencing depth roughly uniform across donors was assumed in presence/absence analyses.

A multiplex PCR was run with 60 Vbeta primers and 13 Jbeta primers. The assay was immunoSEQ multiplex PCR, and TCRdb's table has in-frame clones only and misses some. The repertoire holds roughly 200,000 clones, with roughly 88% as singletons. Germline V CDR1 and CDR2: GTSNPN, SVGIG (reference sequence). V shed 2 bases and J shed 2 bases, with 10 bases lying between them. The length of the CDR3 is 14 residues. Sequencing input: PBMCs. This TCR was sampled from a boy younger than 10 in good health and CMV-seronegative. This rearrangement joins TRBV30 to TRBJ2-1; D is possibly TRBD2 (5 bases). This CDR3 is CAWSFSGAYNEQFF. CDR3 bases: TGTGCCTGGAGTTTCTCCGGGGCCTACAATGAGCAGTTCTTC. Variable domain in full (rest from reference TRBV30 and TRBJ2-1): SQTIHQWPATLVQPVGSPLSLECTVEGTSNPNLYWYRQAAGRGLQLLFYSVGIGQISSEVPQNLSASRPQDRQFILSSKKLLLSDSGFYLCAWSFSGAYNEQFFGPGTRLTVL.